The clone carrying this T cell receptor beta chain showed up just a few times. These data are taken from a study of blood T cells in healthy people across ages. Trimming cost V 2 bases and J 3 bases, with 9 bases left between them. CDR1 LNHDA and CDR2 SQIVND come from the germline V gene (reference sequence). CDR3 length equals 14 residues. A second about 7 to 11 cycle PCR used barcoded and J-beta primers. From the 5' RACE reads, TCRdb called clonotypes with MiXCR, one entry per CDR3 protein. The table includes 450,000 to 700,000 distinct CDR3 sequences, 25% to 30% detected once. The clonotype was recovered from a woman in her 70s in good health. The specimen sequenced was blood. J is TRBJ2-3 and V is TRBV19; D is uncertain. In DNA, the CDR3 is TGTGCCAGTAGTATATCGACAAGAACAGATACGCAGTATTTT. Its protein product is CASSISTRTDTQYF.